The source of this T cell receptor (beta chain) is a study of OX40 agonist ivuxolimab in advanced cancers. The CDR3 covers 14 residues. V dropped 0 bases and J dropped 4 bases, with 12 bases sitting between them. Per germline, CDR1 GTSNPN and CDR2 SVGIG (reference sequence). Only in-frame clones appear in the TCRdb table, and some are missing; sequencing was by immunoSEQ multiplex PCR. Of some 51,000 clones in the sample, around 90% were seen once. The material sequenced was CD4+ or CD8+ T cells sorted from blood, taken in a trial of the OX40 agonist ivuxolimab. The sequence derives from an adult with an advanced solid tumor such as melanoma, head and neck, liver or kidney cancer. The chain links TRBV30 to TRBJ1-2; D may be TRBD1 (5 bases). CDR3 residues: CAWSVNLQGYGYTF. In DNA, the CDR3 is TGTGCCTGGAGTGTAAACCTCCAGGGCTATGGCTACACCTTC.